What follows is one T cell receptor (beta chain) and its context. The data stem from a study of blood T cells in healthy people across ages. Alongside a J-beta primer mix, a sample-barcoded 5' primer served in a second PCR lasting roughly 6 to 12 cycles. MiXCR, applied by TCRdb to the 5' RACE reads, yields one record per CDR3 protein. The table has around 700,000 distinct CDR3 sequences, around 25% seen once. The CDR3 runs 16 residues. Trimming shortened V by 1 base and J by 5 bases, and 15 bases separated the two germline ends. CDR1 and CDR2 from the germline V gene are MNHEY and SVGEGT. The data were also submitted as part of a second study, on T cells of mothers and their children.

The specimen sequenced was blood. This rearrangement joins TRBV6-2 or TRBV6-3 to TRBJ2-1, with no clear D. The TCR sequence derives from a boy aged 5-17 years in good health. CDR3 in DNA: TGTGCCAGCAGTTACTGGCTAGAATTATCGCACAATGAGCAGTTCTTC. Protein sequence: CASSYWLELSHNEQFF.